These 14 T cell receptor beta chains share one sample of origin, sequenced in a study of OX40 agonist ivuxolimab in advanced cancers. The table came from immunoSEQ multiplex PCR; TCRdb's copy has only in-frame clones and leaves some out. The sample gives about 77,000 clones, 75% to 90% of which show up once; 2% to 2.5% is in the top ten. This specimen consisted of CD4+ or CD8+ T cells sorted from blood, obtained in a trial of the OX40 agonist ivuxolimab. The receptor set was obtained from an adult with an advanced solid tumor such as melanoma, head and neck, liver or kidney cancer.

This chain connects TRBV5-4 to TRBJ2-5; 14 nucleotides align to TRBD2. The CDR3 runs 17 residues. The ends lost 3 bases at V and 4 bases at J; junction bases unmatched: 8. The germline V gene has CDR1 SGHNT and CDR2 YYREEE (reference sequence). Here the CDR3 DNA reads TGTGCCAGCAGCTCCGGGACTAGCGGGAGTCGTCGAGAGACCCAGTACTTC. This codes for CASSSGTSGSRRETQYF.

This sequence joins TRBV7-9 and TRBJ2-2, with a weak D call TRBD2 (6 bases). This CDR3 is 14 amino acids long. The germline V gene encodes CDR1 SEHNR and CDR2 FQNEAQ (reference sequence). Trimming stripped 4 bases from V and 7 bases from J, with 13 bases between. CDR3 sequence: CASSSWRGIGELFF. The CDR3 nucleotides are TGTGCCAGCAGCTCATGGAGGGGCATCGGGGAGCTGTTTTTT. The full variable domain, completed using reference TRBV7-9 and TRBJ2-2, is DTGVSQNPRHKITKRGQNVTFRCDPISEHNRLYWYRQTLGQGPEFLTYFQNEAQLEKSRLLSDRFSAERPKGSFSTLEIQRTEQGDSAMYLCASSSWRGIGELFFGEGSRLTVL.

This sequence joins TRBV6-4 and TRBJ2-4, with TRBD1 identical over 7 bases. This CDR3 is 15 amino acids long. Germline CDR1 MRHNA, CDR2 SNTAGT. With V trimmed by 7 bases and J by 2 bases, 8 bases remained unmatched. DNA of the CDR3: TGTGCCAGCACTCTGACAGGGCCTTCCAAAAACATTCAGTACTTC. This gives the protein CASTLTGPSKNIQYF.

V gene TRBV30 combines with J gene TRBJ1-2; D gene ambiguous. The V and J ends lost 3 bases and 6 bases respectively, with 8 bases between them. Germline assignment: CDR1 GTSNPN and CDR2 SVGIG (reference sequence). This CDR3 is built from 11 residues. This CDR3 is CAWSETDGYTF. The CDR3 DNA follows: TGTGCCTGGAGCGAGACGGATGGCTACACCTTC.

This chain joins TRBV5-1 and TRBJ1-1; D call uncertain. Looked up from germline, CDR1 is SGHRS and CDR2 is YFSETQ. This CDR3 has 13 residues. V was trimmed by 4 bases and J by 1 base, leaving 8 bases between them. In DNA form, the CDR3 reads TGCGCCAGCAGCGTTCCGGGGAACACTGAAGCTTTCTTT. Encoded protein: CASSVPGNTEAFF.

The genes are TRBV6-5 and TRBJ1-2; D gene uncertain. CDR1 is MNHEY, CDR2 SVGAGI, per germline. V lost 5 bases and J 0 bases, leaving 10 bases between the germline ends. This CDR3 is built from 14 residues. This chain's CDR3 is CASSTRASNYGYTF. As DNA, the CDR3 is TGTGCCAGCAGTACCCGGGCCTCTAACTATGGCTACACCTTC.

The CDR3 loop reads CASSVQGNYGYTF. In nucleotides, the CDR3 is TGTGCCAGCAGTGTACAGGGGAACTATGGCTACACCTTC. The V gene is TRBV28, the J gene TRBJ1-2; 7 positions match TRBD1. The CDR3 consists of 13 residues. V was clipped by 5 bases and J by 2 bases; unmatched bases: 2. Germline CDR1 reads MDHEN; CDR2 reads SYDVKM.

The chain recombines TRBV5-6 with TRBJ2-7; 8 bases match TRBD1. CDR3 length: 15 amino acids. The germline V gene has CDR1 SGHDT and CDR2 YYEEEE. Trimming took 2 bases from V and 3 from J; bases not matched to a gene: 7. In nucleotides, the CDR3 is TGTGCCAGCAGCTTAACAAGGACAGGGAACTACGAGCAGTACTTC. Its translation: CASSLTRTGNYEQYF.

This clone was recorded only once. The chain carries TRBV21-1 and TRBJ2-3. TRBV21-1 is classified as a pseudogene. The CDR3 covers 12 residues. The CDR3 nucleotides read TGTGCCAGCAGCAATGAATCAGATACGCAGTATTTT. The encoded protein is CASSNESDTQYF.

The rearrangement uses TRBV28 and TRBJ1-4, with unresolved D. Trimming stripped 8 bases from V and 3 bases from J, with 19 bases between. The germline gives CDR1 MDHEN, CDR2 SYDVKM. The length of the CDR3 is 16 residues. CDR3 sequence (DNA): TGTGCCAGCGGGTCCTATGGGAGGACCTCTAATGAAAAACTGTTTTTT. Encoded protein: CASGSYGRTSNEKLFF.

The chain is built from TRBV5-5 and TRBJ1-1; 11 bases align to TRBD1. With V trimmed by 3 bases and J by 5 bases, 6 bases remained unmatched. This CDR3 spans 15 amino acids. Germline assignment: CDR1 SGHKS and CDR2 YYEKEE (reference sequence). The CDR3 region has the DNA TGTGCCAGCAGCTCGGGACAGGGGGATTGGACTGAAGCTTTCTTT. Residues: CASSSGQGDWTEAFF.

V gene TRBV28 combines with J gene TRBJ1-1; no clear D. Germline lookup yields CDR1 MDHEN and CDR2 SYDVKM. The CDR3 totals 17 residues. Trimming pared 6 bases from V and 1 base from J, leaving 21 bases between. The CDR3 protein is CASSLTPPGRRNTEAFF. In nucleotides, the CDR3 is TGTGCCAGCAGCTTGACACCACCAGGTCGCCGGAACACTGAAGCTTTCTTT.

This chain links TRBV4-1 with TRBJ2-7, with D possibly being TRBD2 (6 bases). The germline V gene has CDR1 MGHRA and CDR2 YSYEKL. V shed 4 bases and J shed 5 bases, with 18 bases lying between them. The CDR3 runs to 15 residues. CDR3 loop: CASSPPALGGHEQYF. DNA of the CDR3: TGCGCCAGCAGCCCTCCGGCCTTGGGAGGCCACGAGCAGTACTTC.

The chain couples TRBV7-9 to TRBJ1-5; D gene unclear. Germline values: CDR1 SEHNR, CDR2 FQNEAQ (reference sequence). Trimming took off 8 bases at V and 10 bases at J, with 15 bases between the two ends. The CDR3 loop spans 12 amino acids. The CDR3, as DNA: TGTGCCAGCCGGGCAGACCTCGGTCCCCAGCATTTT. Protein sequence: CASRADLGPQHF.